One and the same sample provided the 27 T cell receptor beta chains below, sequenced in a study of blood T cell repertoires in COVID-19. Produced via immunoSEQ multiplex PCR; TCRdb's table is partial and in-frame only. This sample has 30,000 to 35,000 clones, with 83% found just once. The specimen was peripheral blood. Source of these receptors: a man aged 45 to 65 with acute or convalescent COVID-19.

The chain joins TRBV15 to TRBJ1-2; 8 bases fit TRBD1. Trimming cost V 5 bases and J 8 bases; bases outside gene matches: 7. Germline CDR1 and CDR2: LNHNV and YYDKDF (reference sequence). The CDR3 consists of 13 residues. CDR3 loop: CATSHRDRLGYTF. For the CDR3, the DNA is TGTGCCACCAGCCACCGGGACAGGTTGGGCTACACCTTC.

This clone occurred a few times. The CDR3 here is CASSSNEKLFF. The CDR3, as DNA: TGTGCCAGCAGTTCGAATGAAAAACTGTTTTTT. The chain couples TRBV28 to TRBJ1-4, with D hard to call. Germline lookup yields CDR1 MDHEN and CDR2 SYDVKM. Trimming stripped 4 bases from V and 5 bases from J, with 2 bases between. This CDR3 region has 11 residues.

This sequence joins TRBV5-4 and TRBJ2-5; 12 bases are a match to TRBD2. Germline-derived CDR1 and CDR2 are SGHNT and YYREEE (reference sequence). This CDR3 is 17 amino acids long. Trimming cost V 0 bases and J 5 bases; bases outside gene matches: 8. The chain's CDR3 is CASSLGGLAGIYETQYF. CDR3 in DNA: TGTGCCAGCAGCTTGGGCGGACTAGCGGGGATTTATGAGACCCAGTACTTC.

The V and J genes are TRBV27 and TRBJ1-2; 8 bases match TRBD1. This CDR3 region has 15 residues. V was clipped by 2 bases and J by 4 bases; unmatched bases: 6. Per the germline V gene, CDR1 is MNHEY and CDR2 is SMNVEV (reference sequence). The CDR3 bases are TGTGCCAGCAGTTTAGGGACAGGTAGTTTCTATGGCTACACCTTC. This encodes CASSLGTGSFYGYTF.

This chain links TRBV6-2 or TRBV6-3 with TRBJ1-1; TRBD1 matches at 8 bases. The V segment lost 4 bases and the J segment 4 bases; nucleotides outside the gene matches: 5. Germline V CDR1 and CDR2: MNHEY, SVGEGT. This CDR3 is 14 amino acids long. This CDR3 is CASSSDREGTEAFF. Here the CDR3 DNA reads TGTGCCAGCAGTTCGGACAGGGAGGGCACTGAAGCTTTCTTT.

The chain uses TRBV15 and TRBJ1-3; D is unresolved. Germline CDR1 is LNHNV and CDR2 is YYDKDF (reference sequence). The CDR3 has 14 amino acids. V shed 11 bases and J shed 1 base, with 15 bases lying between them. The CDR3 reads CAVARGNSGNTIYF. The CDR3 DNA sequence: TGTGCCGTCGCAAGAGGGAATTCTGGAAACACCATATATTTT.

The V call is TRBV7-3, the J call TRBJ2-5; TRBD1 matches at 8 bases. Germline lookup yields CDR1 SGHTA and CDR2 FQGTGA. J gave up 4 bases and V 4 bases, and 5 bases lay outside the gene matches. The CDR3 runs to 14 residues. In nucleotides, the CDR3 is TGTGCCAGCAGCTCCCCCGGGACAGGAGAGACCCAGTACTTC. Its protein is CASSSPGTGETQYF. Looking up the rest from reference TRBV7-3 and TRBJ2-5 gives the full variable domain: GAGVSQTPSNKVTEKGKYVELRCDPISGHTALYWYRQSLGQGPEFLIYFQGTGAADDSGLPNDRFFAVRPEGSVSTLKIQRTERGDSAVYLCASSSPGTGETQYFGPGTRLLVL.

This chain links TRBV28 with TRBJ2-3; no reliable D call. Trimming took off 8 bases at V and 0 bases at J, with 9 bases between the two ends. The CDR3 loop spans 13 amino acids. The germline V gene has CDR1 MDHEN and CDR2 SYDVKM. DNA of the CDR3: TGTGCCAGCCTTTCCACTAGCACAGATACGCAGTATTTT. Translation: CASLSTSTDTQYF.

The J gene is TRBJ2-7, the V gene TRBV2; D may be TRBD2 (5 bases). This CDR3 region has 15 residues. Germline CDR1 reads SNHLY; CDR2 reads FYNNEI. V shed 6 bases and J shed 7 bases, with 22 bases lying between them. CDR3 region: CASSAGGGPEGEQYF. DNA of the CDR3: TGTGCCAGCAGCGCGGGTGGAGGACCGGAAGGAGAGCAGTACTTC. The full variable domain, completed using reference TRBV2 and TRBJ2-7, is EPEVTQTPSHQVTQMGQEVILRCVPISNHLYFYWYRQILGQKVEFLVSFYNNEISEKSEIFDDQFSVERPDGSNFTLKIRSTKLEDSAMYFCASSAGGGPEGEQYFGPGTRLTVT.

The J gene is TRBJ1-1, the V gene TRBV19; no reliable D call. From germline, CDR1 is LNHDA and CDR2 SQIVND (reference sequence). The CDR3 covers 15 residues. V gave up 3 bases and J gave up 4 bases, with 15 bases separating them. CDR3 protein: CASSMRSLGSTEAFF. In DNA, the CDR3 is TGTGCCAGTAGTATGCGATCTCTCGGGAGCACTGAAGCTTTCTTT.

This rearrangement joins TRBV3-1 (or the pseudogene TRBV3-2) to TRBJ2-5, with D possibly TRBD1 on 7 matching bases. V was trimmed by 6 bases and J by 2 bases, leaving 19 bases between them. CDR3 length: 16 amino acids. CDR1 LGHDT and CDR2 YNNKEL come from the germline V gene (reference sequence). The CDR3 DNA is TGTGCCAGCAGTCGGTGGAGGGGGCTAACACAAGAGACCCAGTACTTC. It codes for CASSRWRGLTQETQYF.

This clone was recorded only once. This chain joins TRBV27 and TRBJ1-6; a possible D gene is TRBD1 (6 bases). V shed 3 bases and J shed 6 bases, with 12 bases lying between them. The CDR3 is 15 residues long. In germline, CDR1 is MNHEY, CDR2 SMNVEV (reference sequence). The CDR3 nucleotides read TGTGCCAGCAGTTTTAGTGGACAGATTAATTCACCCCTCCACTTT. Translating gives CASSFSGQINSPLHF.

The gene calls are TRBV19 and TRBJ2-1; 14 bases align to TRBD2. Germline CDR1 and CDR2: LNHDA and SQIVND (reference sequence). Trimming took 10 bases from V and 9 from J; bases not matched to a gene: 14. CDR3 length: 16 residues. The CDR3 DNA follows: TGTGCCACCAATCCTGGGACTAGCGGGGGATGGGGTGAGCAGTTCTTC. Translated, it gives CATNPGTSGGWGEQFF.

This CDR3 reads CATQANTEAFF. CDR3 sequence (DNA): TGTGCCACGCAAGCGAACACTGAAGCTTTCTTT. The genes are TRBV10-3 and TRBJ1-1; D is ambiguous. The CDR3 has 11 residues. Trimming cost V 10 bases and J 1 base, with 7 bases left between them. Per the germline V gene, CDR1 is ENHRY and CDR2 is SYGVKD.

The rearrangement joins TRBV7-4 to TRBJ2-2; 7 bases match TRBD1. Germline V gene data show CDR1 as SGHVT and CDR2 as SQSDAQ. Trimming took 3 bases from V and 4 from J; bases not matched to a gene: 8. The CDR3 is 16 residues long. The CDR3 protein is CASSFRQGVGTGELFF. In DNA form, the CDR3 reads TGTGCCAGCAGCTTCCGACAGGGAGTGGGCACCGGGGAGCTGTTTTTT.

This clone was seen just once. Here the CDR3 DNA reads TGCAGCGTTGAAGAGGCAGTGACAGGGGGCTTGGTACGCCTGGGTGGCTACACCTTC. Translation: CSVEEAVTGGLVRLGGYTF. The V call is TRBV29-1, the J call TRBJ1-2; 10 bases are a match to TRBD1. Per germline, CDR1 SQVTM and CDR2 ANQGSEA. Losses at the gene ends were 0 bases for V and 7 bases for J; bases not matched to a gene: 20. This CDR3 comprises 19 residues.

This clone was found a few times. This chain links TRBV6-5 with TRBJ2-6; a possible D gene is TRBD1 (6 bases). V lost 7 bases and J 4 bases, leaving 8 bases between the germline ends. This CDR3 region has 13 residues. Germline V gene data show CDR1 as MNHEY and CDR2 as SVGAGI. The CDR3 coding sequence is TGTGCCAGCACCGGGACAGGGGCCAACGTCCTGACTTTC. It yields the protein CASTGTGANVLTF.

The CDR3 sequence is CASSPGTGGGQPQHF. The CDR3 region has the DNA TGTGCCAGCAGCCCGGGGACAGGGGGCGGCCAGCCCCAGCATTTT. J is TRBJ1-5 and V is TRBV2, with 12 positions matching TRBD1. Germline V gene sequence: CDR1 SNHLY, CDR2 FYNNEI. CDR3 length equals 15 residues. Trimming removed 6 bases from V and 7 bases from J; junction bases left unmatched: 7.

V usage is TRBV5-1 and J usage is TRBJ2-3; D is unresolved. The V and J ends lost 0 bases and 4 bases respectively, with 6 bases between them. The CDR3 spans 13 residues. Germline lookup yields CDR1 SGHRS and CDR2 YFSETQ. This CDR3 reads CASSLAAADTQYF. The DNA of the CDR3 is TGCGCCAGCAGCTTGGCCGCGGCAGATACGCAGTATTTT.

The chain links TRBV18 to TRBJ2-3; D is ambiguous. CDR3 size: 14 residues. Germline loops: CDR1 KGHSH, CDR2 LQKENI. The V and J ends lost 2 bases and 2 bases respectively, with 8 bases between them. The CDR3 region has the DNA TGTGCCAGCTCACCAAAACGACTCACAGATACGCAGTATTTT. Its protein is CASSPKRLTDTQYF.

Only a few counts were recorded for this clone. The genes are TRBV7-3 and TRBJ1-1, with D perhaps matching TRBD1 (5 bases). Germline CDR1 is SGHTA and CDR2 is FQGTGA. This CDR3 has 14 residues. V was shortened by 3 bases and J by 3 bases, with 11 bases between the two germline ends. The chain's CDR3 is CASSFLGGDTEAFF. The CDR3 region has the DNA TGTGCCAGCAGCTTCCTTGGGGGGGACACTGAAGCTTTCTTT.

This chain links TRBV5-4 with TRBJ2-3, with 10 nucleotides matching TRBD2. J was trimmed by 8 bases and V by 4 bases; bases with no gene match: 10. CDR3 length: 15 residues. Germline V lookup: CDR1 SGHNT, CDR2 YYREEE (reference sequence). For the CDR3, the DNA is TGTGCCAGCAGCCAGAGCGGGGGGGCCGTTCCTACGCAGTATTTT. Translated: CASSQSGGAVPTQYF.

V is TRBV19 and J is TRBJ2-2; 12 positions agree with TRBD1. This CDR3 is built from 16 residues. Germline trimming cut 6 bases from V and 7 bases from J; bases unmatched to any gene: 9. Germline CDR1 LNHDA, CDR2 SQIVND (reference sequence). The CDR3 nucleotides read TGTGCCAGTAGCGTTGAGGGACAGGGGGCGAACGGGGAGCTGTTTTTT. Translated, it gives CASSVEGQGANGELFF.

The V gene is TRBV19, the J gene TRBJ1-5, with 7 bases aligning to TRBD1. The germline CDR1 and CDR2 sequences are LNHDA and SQIVND (reference sequence). With V trimmed by 6 bases and J by 7 bases, 12 bases remained unmatched. The CDR3 length is 15 residues. This CDR3 reads CASRITGQYLQPQHF. The CDR3, as DNA: TGTGCCAGTAGAATCACGGGACAGTATCTCCAGCCCCAGCATTTT.

The chain carries TRBV6-5 and TRBJ2-7; a possible D gene is TRBD2 (5 bases). This CDR3 region has 14 residues. Per the germline V gene, CDR1 is MNHEY and CDR2 is SVGAGI. Trimming pared 5 bases from V and 0 bases from J, leaving 11 bases between. CDR3 residues: CASSQDFSSYEQYF. The CDR3 DNA is TGTGCCAGCAGTCAGGACTTCAGCTCCTACGAGCAGTACTTC.

The chain's CDR3 is CASSEASGTGFGRLQYF. CDR3 nucleotide sequence: TGTGCCAGCAGTGAAGCATCGGGGACAGGGTTTGGTAGGTTGCAGTACTTC. This chain connects TRBV6-1 to TRBJ2-7; the match to TRBD1 covers 9 bases. CDR1 MNHNS and CDR2 SASEGT come from the germline V gene. The CDR3 totals 17 residues. V lost 0 bases, J lost 9 bases, and 15 bases stayed unmatched.

This chain connects TRBV5-1 to TRBJ2-2; TRBD2 is a possible D gene (5 bases). This CDR3 is built from 14 residues. CDR1 SGHRS and CDR2 YFSETQ come from the germline V gene. The V end was cut by 6 bases, the J end by 2 bases, with 11 bases between. CDR3 DNA sequence: TGCGCCAGCAATGAGGGTTTAAACACCGGGGAGCTGTTTTTT. Protein product: CASNEGLNTGELFF.